This T cell receptor beta chain is drawn from a study of T cell repertoires in cytomegalovirus infection. TCRdb itself ran the reads through MiXCR, one entry per CDR3 protein. The sample has 900,000 to 950,000 distinct CDR3 sequences, 31% seen once. Notes on the study in general: There were carriers of CMV plus the relevant HLA, and cumulative public TCR beta family frequency identified them.

This clonotype was counted many times. The antigen is undetermined. CDR1 and CDR2 from the germline V gene are SGHTA and FQGNSA. The CDR3 runs to 12 residues. Trimming removed 4 bases at V and 10 bases at J, with 8 bases between. The origin of this receptor is a human donor in good health (CMV status not recorded). Some clones in this sample may be carry-over from other donors' samples. The rearrangement uses TRBV7-2 and TRBJ1-6; D call uncertain. The specimen comprised cultured CD8+ T cells from PBMCs, sampled from culture after CMV antigen stimulation. The CDR3 sequence: CASSSTMSPLHF. The CDR3 coding sequence is TGTGCCAGCAGCTCGACAATGTCACCCCTCCACTTT.